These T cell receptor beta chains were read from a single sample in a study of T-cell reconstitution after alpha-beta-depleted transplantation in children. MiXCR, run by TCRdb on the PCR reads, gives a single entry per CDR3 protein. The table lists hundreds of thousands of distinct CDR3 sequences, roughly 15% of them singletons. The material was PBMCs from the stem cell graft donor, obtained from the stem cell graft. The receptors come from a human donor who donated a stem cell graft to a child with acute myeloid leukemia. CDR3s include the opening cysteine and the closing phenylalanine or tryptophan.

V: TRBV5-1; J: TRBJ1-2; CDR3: CASSLEDGVGYTF
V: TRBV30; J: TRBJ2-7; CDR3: CAWSSGIFSYEQYF
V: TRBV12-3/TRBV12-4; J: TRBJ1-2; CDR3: CASSLTHPGSGYTF
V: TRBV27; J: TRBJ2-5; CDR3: CASSFGTELWETQYF
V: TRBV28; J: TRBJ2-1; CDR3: CASSSIPGGGTNEQFF
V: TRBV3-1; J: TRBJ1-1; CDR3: CASSQGGWNTEAFF
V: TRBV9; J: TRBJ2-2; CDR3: CASRQKNTGELFF
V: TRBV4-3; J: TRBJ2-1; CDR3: CASSQDTRRQGIDEQFF
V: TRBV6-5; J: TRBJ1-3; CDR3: CASSSTGAGNTIYF
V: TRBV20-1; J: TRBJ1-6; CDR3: CSARVQGWSPLHF
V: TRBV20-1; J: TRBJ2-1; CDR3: CSGRDWGQNEQFF
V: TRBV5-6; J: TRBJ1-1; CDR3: CASSLDQGNTEAFF
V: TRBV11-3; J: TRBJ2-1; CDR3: CASAKRDGEVGQFF
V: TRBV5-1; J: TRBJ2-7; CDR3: CASSSGQGTEQYF
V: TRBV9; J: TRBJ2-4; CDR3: CASSGDSDIQYF
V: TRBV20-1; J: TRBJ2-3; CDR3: CSASGRTGANTDTQYF
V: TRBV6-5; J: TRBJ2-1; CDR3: CASSYGTDNEQFF
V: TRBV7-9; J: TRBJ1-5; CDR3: CASSRGHDNQPQHF
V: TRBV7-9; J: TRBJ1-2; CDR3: CASSLQGGASGYGYTF
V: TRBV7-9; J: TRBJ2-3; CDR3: CASRPLTRGDTQYF
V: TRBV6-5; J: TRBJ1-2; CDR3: CASSYGADLGYTF
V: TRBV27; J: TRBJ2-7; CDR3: CASSRAPGQSYEQYF
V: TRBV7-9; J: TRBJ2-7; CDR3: CASSPGTDRYEQYF
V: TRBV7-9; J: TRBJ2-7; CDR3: CASSLGGQGTEEQYF
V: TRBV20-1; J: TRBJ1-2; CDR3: CSARGGEGGYTF
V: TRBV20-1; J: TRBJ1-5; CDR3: CSATGQGIQPQHF
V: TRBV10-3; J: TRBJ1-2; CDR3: CAISEWMLEANFFFYGYTF